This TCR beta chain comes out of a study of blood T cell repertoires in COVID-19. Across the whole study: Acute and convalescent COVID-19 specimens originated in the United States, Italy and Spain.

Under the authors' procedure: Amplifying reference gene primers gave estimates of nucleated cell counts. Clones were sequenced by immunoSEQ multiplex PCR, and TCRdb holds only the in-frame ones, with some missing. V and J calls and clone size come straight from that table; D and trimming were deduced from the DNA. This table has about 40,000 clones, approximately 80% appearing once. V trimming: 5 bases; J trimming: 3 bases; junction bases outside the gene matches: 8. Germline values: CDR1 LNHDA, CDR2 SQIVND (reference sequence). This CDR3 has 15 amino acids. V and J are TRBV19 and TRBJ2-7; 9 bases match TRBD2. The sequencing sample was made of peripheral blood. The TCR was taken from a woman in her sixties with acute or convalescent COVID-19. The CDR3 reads CASSLSGGSHYEQYF. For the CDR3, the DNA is TGTGCCAGTAGTCTGAGCGGGGGGTCTCACTACGAGCAGTACTTC.